This T cell receptor (beta chain) was retrieved from a study of cytomegalovirus exposure and HLA in healthy donors. 60 Vbeta and 13 Jbeta primers were used in PCR. Repertoires were generated with immunoSEQ multiplex PCR, while TCRdb's copy carries only in-frame clones and drops some. The sample shows around 150,000 clones, approximately 77% of them seen only once. This CDR3 contains 15 residues. The V gene's germline CDR1 is SGHVS and CDR2 FQNEAQ. The V and J ends lost 1 base and 0 bases respectively, with 9 bases between them. Details on this clone: The target antigen is unknown.

Study results and limitations: A link between a missense DCLRE1C variant and TCR beta V- and J-gene trimming emerged from a later analysis.

The chain uses TRBV7-8 and TRBJ1-1, with D possibly being TRBD1 (5 bases). The receptor comes from a woman between 35 and 50 years old in good health and CMV-seronegative. What was sequenced was PBMCs. The CDR3 bases are TGTGCCAGCAGCTTAGGACAGCCCCTGAACACTGAAGCTTTCTTT. The encoded protein is CASSLGQPLNTEAFF.